A selection of T cell receptor beta chains follows, all from one sample in a study of OX40 agonist ivuxolimab in advanced cancers. Assay: immunoSEQ multiplex PCR; the TCRdb copy retains only in-frame clones and omits some. The repertoire consists of roughly 80,000 clones, with 93% occurring once and the leading ten covering approximately 14%. Sequencing was performed on CD4+ or CD8+ T cells sorted from blood, taken in a trial of the OX40 agonist ivuxolimab. All receptors derive from an adult with an advanced solid tumor such as melanoma, head and neck, liver or kidney cancer. Both conserved end residues are part of each CDR3. The D gene is left open where the match is weak. Clone size is given for some rows only: seen once, a few or many times, or a class if the clone is expanded.

>TRBJ1-2|TRBD1|.|TRBV27
TGTGCCAGCTGGGGACAGCAAATGAACAGCTATGGCTACACCTTC
CASWGQQMNSYGYTF
>TRBJ1-1|.|.|TRBV4-3
TGCGCCAGCAGCCATGGACAGATGAACACTGAAGCTTTCTTT
CASSHGQMNTEAFF
>TRBJ2-2|TRBD1|.|TRBV5-4
TGTGCCAGCAGCTTGGGGGACAGTTTTGGGGAGCTGTTTTTT
CASSLGDSFGELFF
>TRBJ1-1|TRBD1|.|TRBV25-1
TGTGCCAGCAGTGAAAGTCAGGGGGCCACTGAAGCTTTCTTT
CASSESQGATEAFF
>TRBJ2-3|TRBD2|.|TRBV27
TGTGCCAGCAGCCCACCCCGACTAGCGCGTAGCACAGATACGCAGTATTTT
CASSPPRLARSTDTQYF
>TRBJ2-7|TRBD2|.|TRBV9
TGTGCCAGCAGCCCTCCGGGGGGAGGCGAGCAGTACTTC
CASSPPGGGEQYF
>TRBJ2-3|.|.|TRBV19
TGTGCCAGTAGTAACGACGACTCAGGCAGGGGCACAGATACGCAGTATTTT
CASSNDDSGRGTDTQYF
>TRBJ2-7|TRBD1|.|TRBV15
TGTGCCACCGGGGACAGGGGGAAATCGGGCACCTACGAGCAGTACTTC
CATGDRGKSGTYEQYF
>TRBJ2-7|.|.|TRBV19
TGTGCCAGTAGTGTGGGCACACCTAGCTACGAGCAGTACTTC
CASSVGTPSYEQYF
>TRBJ1-2|.|once|TRBV10-1
TGCGCCAGCAGTGTTAATCGTGGCTACACCTTC
CASSVNRGYTF
>TRBJ2-1|.|.|TRBV28
TGTGCCAGCAGAGCCCTAGTCTTCCTAAGGAATGAGCAGTTCTTC
CASRALVFLRNEQFF
>TRBJ1-2|.|.|TRBV2
TGTGCCAGCAGTGAGGGACACCTCTATGGCTACACCTTC
CASSEGHLYGYTF
>TRBJ2-3|TRBD2|.|TRBV11-2
TGTGCCAGCAGCGCGACTAGCGGGCATCCCACAGATACGCAGTATTTT
CASSATSGHPTDTQYF
>TRBJ2-1|TRBD2|.|TRBV9
TGTGCCAGCAGCGTTAGCGGGGGCGGGAATGAGCAGTTCTTC
CASSVSGGGNEQFF
>TRBJ2-1|.|.|TRBV19
TGTGCCAGTGGACCGGGTGGGGACTACAATGAGCAGTTCTTC
CASGPGGDYNEQFF
>TRBJ2-7|TRBD1|.|TRBV9
TGTGCCAGCAGCGTACGGGGGACAGGGGGAGTCTACGAGCAGTACTTC
CASSVRGTGGVYEQYF
>TRBJ1-4|TRBD1|.|TRBV19
TGTGCCAGTAGTAAAATGGACAGGAGCTATGAAAAACTGTTTTTT
CASSKMDRSYEKLFF
>TRBJ2-1|TRBD2|.|TRBV27
TGTGCCAGCCGGACTAGCGGGAGGGGGGAGCAGTTCTTC
CASRTSGRGEQFF